This T cell receptor (beta chain) was observed in a study of blood T cells in healthy people across ages. General study points: Significant beta diversity loss was already apparent by age roughly 38, declining roughly linearly.

Between the trimmed V and J ends, which lost 2 bases and 6 bases, there was a span of 10 bases. Germline loops: CDR1 LGHDT, CDR2 YNNKEL (reference sequence). This CDR3 has 13 amino acids. PCR was performed a second time for 7 to 11 cycles using a sample-barcoded 5' primer and a J-beta primer mix. MiXCR was run by TCRdb on the 5' RACE reads, yielding one entry per CDR3 protein. This table holds 550,000 to 750,000 distinct CDR3 sequences, roughly 20% found once. Samples each yielded at least 6 micrograms of total RNA. This clonotype was seen only a few times. Its specificity is unknown. The chain has TRBV3-1 and TRBJ2-5; no reliable D call. The source is a man in his 70s in good health. The sample consisted of blood. The DNA for the CDR3 is TGTGCCAGCAGCCAACTAGACTCAAAGACCCAGTACTTC. The encoded protein is CASSQLDSKTQYF.